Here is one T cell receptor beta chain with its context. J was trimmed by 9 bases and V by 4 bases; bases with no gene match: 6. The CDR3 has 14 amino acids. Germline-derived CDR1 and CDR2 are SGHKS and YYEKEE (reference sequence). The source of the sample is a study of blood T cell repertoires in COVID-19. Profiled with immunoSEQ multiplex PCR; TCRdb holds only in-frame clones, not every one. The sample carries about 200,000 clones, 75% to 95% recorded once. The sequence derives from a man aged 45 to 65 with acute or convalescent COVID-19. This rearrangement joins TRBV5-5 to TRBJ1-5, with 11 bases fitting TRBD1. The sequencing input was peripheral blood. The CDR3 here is CASSKGQGDSPQHF. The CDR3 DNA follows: TGTGCCAGCAGCAAGGGACAGGGGGACTCGCCCCAGCATTTT. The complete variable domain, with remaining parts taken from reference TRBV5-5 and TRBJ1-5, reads DAGVTQSPTHLIKTRGQQVTLRCSPISGHKSVSWYQQVLGQGPQFIFQYYEKEERGRGNFPDRFSARQFPNYSSELNVNALLLGDSALYLCASSKGQGDSPQHFGDGTRLSIL.